This T cell receptor (beta chain) was found in a study of cytomegalovirus exposure and HLA in healthy donors. Profiling relied on immunoSEQ multiplex PCR, and the TCRdb table lists in-frame clones only, not all of them. Here the sample spans 150,000 to 200,000 clones, 85% being singletons. This clone was seen only once. Material: PBMCs. The clonotype comes from a man aged 18 to 29 in good health and CMV-seropositive.

The CDR3 coding sequence is TGCGCCAGCAGCCCCGCTACAGCGGGACGATACTCCTACAATGAGCAGTTCTTC. This encodes CASSPATAGRYSYNEQFF. This chain uses TRBV5-1 with TRBJ2-1, with 7 bases aligning to TRBD2. Germline CDR1 and CDR2: SGHRS and YFSETQ. Trimming at V came to 4 bases and at J to 0 bases, leaving 13 bases not matched to a gene. The length of the CDR3 is 18 residues.